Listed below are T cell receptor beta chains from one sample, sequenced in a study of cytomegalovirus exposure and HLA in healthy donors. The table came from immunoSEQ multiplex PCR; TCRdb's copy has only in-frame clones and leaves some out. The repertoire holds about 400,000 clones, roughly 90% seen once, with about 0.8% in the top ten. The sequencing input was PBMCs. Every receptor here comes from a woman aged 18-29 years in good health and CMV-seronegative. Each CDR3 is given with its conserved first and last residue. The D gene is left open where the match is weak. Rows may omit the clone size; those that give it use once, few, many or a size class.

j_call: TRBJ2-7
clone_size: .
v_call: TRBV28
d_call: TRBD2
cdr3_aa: CASSFSGSPKFYEQYF
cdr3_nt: TGTGCCAGCAGCTTTAGCGGGAGTCCTAAATTCTACGAGCAGTACTTC

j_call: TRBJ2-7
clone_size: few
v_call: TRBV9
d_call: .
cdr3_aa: CASSVGGGNEQYF
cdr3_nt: TGTGCCAGCAGCGTAGGAGGAGGGAACGAGCAGTACTTC

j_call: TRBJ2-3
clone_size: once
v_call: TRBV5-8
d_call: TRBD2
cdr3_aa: CASSLGSGDTDTQYF
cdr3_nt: TGTGCCAGCAGCTTGGGTAGCGGGGACACAGATACGCAGTATTTT

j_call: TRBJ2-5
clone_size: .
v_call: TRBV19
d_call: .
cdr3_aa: CASSMTGETQYF
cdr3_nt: TGTGCCAGTAGCATGACTGGAGAGACCCAGTACTTC

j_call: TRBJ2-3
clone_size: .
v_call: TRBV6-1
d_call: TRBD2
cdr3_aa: CASSENILSGSRGDTQYF
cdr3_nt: TGTGCCAGCAGTGAAAACATTCTTAGCGGGAGCCGTGGGGATACGCAGTATTTT

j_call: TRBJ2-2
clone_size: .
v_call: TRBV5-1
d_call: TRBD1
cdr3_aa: CASSRGTGRNTGELFF
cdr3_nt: TGCGCCAGCAGCCGGGGGACAGGCCGGAACACCGGGGAGCTGTTTTTT

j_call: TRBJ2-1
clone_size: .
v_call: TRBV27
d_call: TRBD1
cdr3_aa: CASSSSGTGYNEQFF
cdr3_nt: TGTGCCAGCAGTTCATCCGGGACAGGGTACAATGAGCAGTTCTTC

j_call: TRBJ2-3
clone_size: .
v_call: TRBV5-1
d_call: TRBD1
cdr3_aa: CASRKDRDPDTQYF
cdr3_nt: TGCGCCAGCAGGAAGGACAGGGACCCAGATACGCAGTATTTT

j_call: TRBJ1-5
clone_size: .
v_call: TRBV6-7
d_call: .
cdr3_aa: CASRHRRRAGAWEPQHF
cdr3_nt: TGTGCCAGCAGACATAGACGCAGGGCGGGGGCTTGGGAGCCCCAGCATTTT

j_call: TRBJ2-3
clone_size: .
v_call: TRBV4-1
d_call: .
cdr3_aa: CASSQGHTNTDTQYF
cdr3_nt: TGCGCCAGCAGCCAAGGGCATACTAACACAGATACGCAGTATTTT

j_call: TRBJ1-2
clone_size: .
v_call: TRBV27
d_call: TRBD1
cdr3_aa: CASRVGTANYGYTF
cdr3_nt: TGTGCCAGCAGGGTGGGGACAGCTAACTATGGCTACACCTTC

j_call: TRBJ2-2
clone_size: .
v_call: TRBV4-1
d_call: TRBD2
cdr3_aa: CASSPGLAGGLVGGELFF
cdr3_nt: TGCGCCAGCAGCCCGGGACTAGCGGGGGGGCTCGTTGGCGGGGAGCTGTTTTTT

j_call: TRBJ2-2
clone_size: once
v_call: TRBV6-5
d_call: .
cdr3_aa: CASSLRGGDGELFF
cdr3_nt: TGTGCCAGCAGTTTACGAGGGGGGGACGGGGAGCTGTTTTTT

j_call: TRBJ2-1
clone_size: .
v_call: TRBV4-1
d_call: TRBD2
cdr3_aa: CASSHRGSGGAYNEQFF
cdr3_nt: TGCGCCAGCAGCCATCGCGGAAGCGGGGGGGCCTACAATGAGCAGTTCTTC

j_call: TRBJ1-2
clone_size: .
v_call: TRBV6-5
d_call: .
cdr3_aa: CASSPSSYYGYTF
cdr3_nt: TGTGCCAGCAGCCCCTCAAGCTACTATGGCTACACCTTC

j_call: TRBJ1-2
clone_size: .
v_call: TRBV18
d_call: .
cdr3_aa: CASSPGVIRAYGYTF
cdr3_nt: TGTGCCAGCTCACCCGGGGTGATACGCGCCTATGGCTACACCTTC

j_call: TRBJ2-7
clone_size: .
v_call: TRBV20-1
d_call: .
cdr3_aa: CSARPGYEQYF
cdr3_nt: TGCAGTGCTAGACCAGGTTACGAGCAGTACTTC

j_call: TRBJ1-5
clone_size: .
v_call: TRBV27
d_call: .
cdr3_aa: CASSPLSGGSLGNQPQHF
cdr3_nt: TGTGCCAGCAGTCCTTTATCCGGGGGTTCGTTAGGCAATCAGCCCCAGCATTTT

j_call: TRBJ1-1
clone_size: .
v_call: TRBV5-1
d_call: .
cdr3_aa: CASRFSGRENTEAFF
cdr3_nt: TGCGCCAGCAGATTCAGTGGCAGGGAGAACACTGAAGCTTTCTTT

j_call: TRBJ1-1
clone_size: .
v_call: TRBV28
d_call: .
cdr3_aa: CASSLRGTEAFF
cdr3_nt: TGTGCCAGCAGTTTAAGGGGAACCGAAGCTTTCTTT